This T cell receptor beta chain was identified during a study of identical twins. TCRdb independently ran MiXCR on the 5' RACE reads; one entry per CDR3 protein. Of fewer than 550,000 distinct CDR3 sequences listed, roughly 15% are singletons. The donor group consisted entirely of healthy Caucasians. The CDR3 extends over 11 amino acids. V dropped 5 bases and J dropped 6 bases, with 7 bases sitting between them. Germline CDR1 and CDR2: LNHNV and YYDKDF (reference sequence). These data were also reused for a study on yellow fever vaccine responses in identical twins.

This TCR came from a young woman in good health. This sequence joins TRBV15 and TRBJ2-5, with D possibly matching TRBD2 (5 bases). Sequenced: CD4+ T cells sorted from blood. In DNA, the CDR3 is TGTGCCACCAGCGGGGAGAAGACCCAGTACTTC. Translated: CATSGEKTQYF.